This TCR beta chain was profiled in a study of identical twins. The germline gives CDR1 SQVTM, CDR2 ANQGSEA. Trimming cost V 4 bases and J 1 base, with 14 bases left between them. CDR3 length equals 14 residues. Whole-study findings and limits: The presence of invariant MAIT and iNKT cells could partly confound analyses of zero-insertion sequences. These conclusions were based on statistical analysis (cross-sectional, not following the same donors). In monozygotic twins, models underestimated the sharing of out-of-frame TCR alpha.

This clonotype was seen only once. Its antigen is undetermined. TCRdb ran MiXCR on the 5' RACE reads and lists one entry per CDR3 protein. The sample shows about 300,000 distinct CDR3 sequences, approximately 13% of them seen only once. These same records also appear under a second study, on yellow fever vaccine responses in identical twins. That work adds: The T cell response to vaccination in identical twins was reportedly partly convergent and partly personalized.

The sequenced material came from CD8+ T cells sorted from blood. This chain uses TRBV29-1 with TRBJ2-7, with D perhaps TRBD1 (5 bases). The sequence was obtained from a woman younger than 35 in good health. The CDR3 is CSVVSRGVSYEQYF. CDR3 in DNA: TGCAGCGTTGTATCTAGGGGCGTTTCCTACGAGCAGTACTTC.